This is a list of T cell receptor beta chains from one sample in a study of shared clonotypes between healthy human individuals. Only in-frame clones appear in the TCRdb table, and some are missing; sequencing was by immunoSEQ multiplex PCR. In the table there are 150,000 to 200,000 clones, 85% to 95% of which are singletons. Sequencing was performed on naive CD4+ T cells sorted from blood. The receptors derive from a woman younger than 45 in good health. CDR3s include the opening cysteine and the closing phenylalanine or tryptophan. D genes are given only for firm matches. The size entry is marked missing in some rows and otherwise reads once, few, many or a size class.

CDR3 DNA	CDR3 protein	clone size	D gene	V gene	J gene
TGTGCCAGCAGCGGGACAGGGGGCTTCGGCACTGAAGCTTTCTTT	CASSGTGGFGTEAFF	-	TRBD1	TRBV7-9	TRBJ1-1
TGTGCCAGCAGCTCAAACCCAGGATCTTCACCCCTCCACTTT	CASSSNPGSSPLHF	-	-	TRBV13	TRBJ1-6
TGTGCCAGCTCACCACAGTCGAACTCTGGAAACACCATATATTTT	CASSPQSNSGNTIYF	-	-	TRBV18	TRBJ1-3
TGTGCCAGCAGTTTCACCGGGGCCCACGAGCAGTACTTC	CASSFTGAHEQYF	-	-	TRBV7-2	TRBJ2-7
TGTGCCAGCAGTGAAGTACACCATAGCAATCAGCCCCAGCATTTT	CASSEVHHSNQPQHF	once	-	TRBV2	TRBJ1-5
TGTGCCAGCTCACCCTCCGGGACAGGGACATACGAGCAGTACTTC	CASSPSGTGTYEQYF	-	TRBD1	TRBV18	TRBJ2-7
TGTGCCACCAGCAGGGAACGGGAGGGTACGCAGTATTTT	CATSREREGTQYF	-	TRBD2	TRBV15	TRBJ2-3
TGTGCCAGCAGCTTAGGCAGAAATGAAGCTTTCTTT	CASSLGRNEAFF	once	-	TRBV11-3	TRBJ1-1
TGTGCCAGCAGTGAATCCCCCCCCACTGAAGCTTTCTTT	CASSESPPTEAFF	-	-	TRBV25-1	TRBJ1-1
TGTGCCAGTAGTGCCGGACTAGCGGGGAACAATGAGCAGTTCTTC	CASSAGLAGNNEQFF	-	TRBD2	TRBV19	TRBJ2-1
TGTGCCAGCAGTTATTCGGGCAGGGGATCCTACGAGCAGTACTTC	CASSYSGRGSYEQYF	-	-	TRBV6-5	TRBJ2-7
TGTGCCAGTAGTACGGACAGTTACTCTGGAAACACCATATATTTT	CASSTDSYSGNTIYF	-	-	TRBV19	TRBJ1-3
TGTGCCAGCAGGCCCGCTGGGGCCAACGTCCTGACTTTC	CASRPAGANVLTF	-	-	TRBV28	TRBJ2-6
TGTGCCAGCAGAAGAGAAGACTACGAGCAGTACTTC	CASRREDYEQYF	-	-	TRBV6-5	TRBJ2-7
TGCGCCAGCAGCTTCTCAGGGGGCTACGAGCAGTACTTC	CASSFSGGYEQYF	-	TRBD1	TRBV5-1	TRBJ2-7
TGTGCCAGCAGCTCACGCCTCAGGACTAGTCTTAGCTCCTACAATGAGCAGTTCTTC	CASSSRLRTSLSSYNEQFF	-	TRBD2	TRBV9	TRBJ2-1
TGTGCCAGCAGTCTGTCCGGGGCCAACGTCCTGACTTTC	CASSLSGANVLTF	-	-	TRBV28	TRBJ2-6
TGTGCCAGCACCCCAGACGGGAGACAGACCCAGTACTTC	CASTPDGRQTQYF	-	-	TRBV6-1	TRBJ2-5
TGTGCCAGTAGACAGGGGACCTCCTACGAGCAGTACTTC	CASRQGTSYEQYF	-	TRBD1	TRBV19	TRBJ2-7
TGTGCCACCAGCAGAGATAACAGGTATCCCAATGAGCAGTTCTTC	CATSRDNRYPNEQFF	-	-	TRBV15	TRBJ2-1
TGTGCCAGTAATAGACTAGCGGGAGATCGAGAGACCCAGTACTTC	CASNRLAGDRETQYF	-	TRBD2	TRBV19	TRBJ2-5
TGTGCCAGCAGTGCCCGAAACACCGGGGAGCTGTTTTTT	CASSARNTGELFF	-	-	TRBV27	TRBJ2-2
TGCGCCAGCAGTAAAGAAGAGACCCAGTACTTC	CASSKEETQYF	-	-	TRBV5-1	TRBJ2-5
TGCGCCAGCAGCATGACAGGGGAGGATCCCTACGAGCAGTACTTC	CASSMTGEDPYEQYF	-	TRBD1	TRBV5-1	TRBJ2-7
TGTGCCAGTAGTATTTACTCAGGGGGAATGAACACTGAAGCTTTCTTT	CASSIYSGGMNTEAFF	once	TRBD1	TRBV19	TRBJ1-1
TGCGCCAGCGGGGAAGGGGTGATCTCCTACGAGCAGTACTTC	CASGEGVISYEQYF	-	-	TRBV5-1	TRBJ2-7
TGTGCCAGCAGTGCATCCCTAGCGGGAGGGTATGAGCAGTACTTC	CASSASLAGGYEQYF	-	TRBD2	TRBV25-1	TRBJ2-5